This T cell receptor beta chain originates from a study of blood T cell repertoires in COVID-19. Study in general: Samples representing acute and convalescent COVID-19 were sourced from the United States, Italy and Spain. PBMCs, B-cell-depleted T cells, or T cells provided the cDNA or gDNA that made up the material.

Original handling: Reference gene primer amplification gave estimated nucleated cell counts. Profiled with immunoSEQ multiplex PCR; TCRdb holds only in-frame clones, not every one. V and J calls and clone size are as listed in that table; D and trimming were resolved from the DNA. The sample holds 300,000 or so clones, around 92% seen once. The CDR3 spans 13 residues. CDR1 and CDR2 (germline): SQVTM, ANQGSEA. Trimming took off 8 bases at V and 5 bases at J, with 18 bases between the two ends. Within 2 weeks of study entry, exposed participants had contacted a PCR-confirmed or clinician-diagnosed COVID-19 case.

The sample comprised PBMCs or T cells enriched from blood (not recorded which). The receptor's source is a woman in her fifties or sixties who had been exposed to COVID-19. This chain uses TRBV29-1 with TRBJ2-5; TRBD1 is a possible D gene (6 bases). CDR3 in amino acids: CSSVGGWGETQYF. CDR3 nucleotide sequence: TGCAGCTCCGTAGGGGGTTGGGGGGAGACCCAGTACTTC.